This T cell receptor beta chain was sequenced in a study of T cell responses to AZD1222 COVID-19 vaccine. This clone was observed a single time. TCRdb's copy holds only in-frame clones and misses some; the assay was immunoSEQ multiplex PCR. The top ten clones hold approximately 5% of a sample with approximately 110,000 clones, approximately 86% of them seen once. CDR1 and CDR2 (germline): MNHEY, SMNVEV (reference sequence). The CDR3 is 12 residues long. V lost 2 bases and J 6 bases, leaving 5 bases between the germline ends. This sequence originates from an adult in good health. This sequence joins TRBV27 and TRBJ2-1, with a tentative D call TRBD1 (5 bases). The sample was peripheral blood, taken on day 0 of AZD1222 vaccination. The CDR3 nucleotides read TGTGCCAGCAGTTTAAGGGGCAATGAGCAGTTCTTC. This translates into CASSLRGNEQFF.